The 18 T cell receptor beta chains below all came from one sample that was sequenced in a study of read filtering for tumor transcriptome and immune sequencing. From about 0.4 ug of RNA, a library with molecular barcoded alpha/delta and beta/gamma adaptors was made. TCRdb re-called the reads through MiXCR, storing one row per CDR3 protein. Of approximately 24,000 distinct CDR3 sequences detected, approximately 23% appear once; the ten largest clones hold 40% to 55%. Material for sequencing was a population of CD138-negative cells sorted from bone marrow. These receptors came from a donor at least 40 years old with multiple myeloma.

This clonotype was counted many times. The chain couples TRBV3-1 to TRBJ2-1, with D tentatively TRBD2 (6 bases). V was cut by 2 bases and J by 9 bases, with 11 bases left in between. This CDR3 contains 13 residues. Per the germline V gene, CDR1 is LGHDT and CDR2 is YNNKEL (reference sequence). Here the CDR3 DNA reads TGTGCCAGCAGCCAACCGTCGACTAGTGAGCAGTTCTTC. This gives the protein CASSQPSTSEQFF.

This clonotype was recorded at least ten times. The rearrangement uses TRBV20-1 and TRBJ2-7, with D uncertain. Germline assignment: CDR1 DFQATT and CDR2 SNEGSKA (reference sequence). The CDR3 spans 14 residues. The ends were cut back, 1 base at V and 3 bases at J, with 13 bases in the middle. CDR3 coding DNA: TGCAGTGCTAGAGGGATGTCGGTCATCTACGAGCAGTACTTC. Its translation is CSARGMSVIYEQYF.

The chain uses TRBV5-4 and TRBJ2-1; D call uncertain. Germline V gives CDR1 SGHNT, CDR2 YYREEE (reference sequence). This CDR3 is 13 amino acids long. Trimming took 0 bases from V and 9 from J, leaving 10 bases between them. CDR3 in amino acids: CASSLADLGEQFF. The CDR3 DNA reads TGTGCCAGCAGCTTGGCCGACCTAGGTGAGCAGTTCTTC.

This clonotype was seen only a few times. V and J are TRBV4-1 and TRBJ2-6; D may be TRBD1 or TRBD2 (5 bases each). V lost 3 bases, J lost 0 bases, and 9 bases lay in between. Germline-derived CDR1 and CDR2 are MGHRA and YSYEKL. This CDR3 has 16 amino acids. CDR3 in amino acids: CASSQGESSGANVLTF. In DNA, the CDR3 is TGCGCCAGCAGCCAGGGGGAGAGCTCTGGGGCCAACGTCCTGACTTTC.

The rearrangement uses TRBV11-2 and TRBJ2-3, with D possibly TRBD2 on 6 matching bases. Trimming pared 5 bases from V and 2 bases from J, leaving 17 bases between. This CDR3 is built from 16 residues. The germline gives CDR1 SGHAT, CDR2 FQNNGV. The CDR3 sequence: CASSLTLAEHTDTQYF. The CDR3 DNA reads TGTGCCAGCAGCCTCACATTAGCGGAGCACACAGATACGCAGTATTTT.

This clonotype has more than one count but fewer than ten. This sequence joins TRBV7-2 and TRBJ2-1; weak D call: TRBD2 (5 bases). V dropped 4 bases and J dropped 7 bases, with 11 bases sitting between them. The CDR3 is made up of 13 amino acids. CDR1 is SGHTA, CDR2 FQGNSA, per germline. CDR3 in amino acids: CASSSLSVNEQFF. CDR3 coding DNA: TGTGCCAGCAGCTCACTTAGCGTTAATGAGCAGTTCTTC.

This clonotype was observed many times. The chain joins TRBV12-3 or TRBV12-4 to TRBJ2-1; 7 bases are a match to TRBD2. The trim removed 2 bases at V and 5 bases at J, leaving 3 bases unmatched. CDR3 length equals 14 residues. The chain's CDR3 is CASSLRGGNNEQFF. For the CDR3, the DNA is TGTGCCAGCAGTTTACGCGGGGGTAACAATGAGCAGTTCTTC.

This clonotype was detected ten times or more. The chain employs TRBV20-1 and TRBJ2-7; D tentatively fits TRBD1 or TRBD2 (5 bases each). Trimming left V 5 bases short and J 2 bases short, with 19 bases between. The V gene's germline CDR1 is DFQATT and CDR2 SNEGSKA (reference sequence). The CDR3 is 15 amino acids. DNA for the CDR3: TGCAGTGCTCCCGACGGGGCAGGGCTGCCCTACGAGCAGTACTTC. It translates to CSAPDGAGLPYEQYF.

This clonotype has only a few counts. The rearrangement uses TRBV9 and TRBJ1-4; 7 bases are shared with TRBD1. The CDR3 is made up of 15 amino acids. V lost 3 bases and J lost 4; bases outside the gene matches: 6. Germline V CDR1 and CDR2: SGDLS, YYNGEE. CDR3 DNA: TGTGCCAGCAGCGCCCCGGGACAGATTAATGAAAAACTGTTTTTT. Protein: CASSAPGQINEKLFF.

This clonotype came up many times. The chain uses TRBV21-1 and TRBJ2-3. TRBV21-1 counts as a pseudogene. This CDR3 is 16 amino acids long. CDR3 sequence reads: CASSKLSSAGTDTQYF. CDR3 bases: TGTGCCAGCAGCAAACTAAGCTCGGCCGGCACAGATACGCAGTATTTT.

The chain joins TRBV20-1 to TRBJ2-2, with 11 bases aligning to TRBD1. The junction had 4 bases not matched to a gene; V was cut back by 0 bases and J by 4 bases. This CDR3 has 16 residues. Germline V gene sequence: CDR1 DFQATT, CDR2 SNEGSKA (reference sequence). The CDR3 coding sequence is TGCAGTGCTAGAGACACGGGACAGGGGGTCACCGGGGAGCTGTTTTTT. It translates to CSARDTGQGVTGELFF.

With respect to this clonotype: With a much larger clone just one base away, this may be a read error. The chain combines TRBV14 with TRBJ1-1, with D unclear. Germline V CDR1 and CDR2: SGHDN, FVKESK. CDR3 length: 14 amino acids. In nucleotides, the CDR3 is TGTGCCAGCAGCCCTCAGGCTATGAACACTGGAGCTTTCTTT. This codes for CASSPQAMNTGAFF.

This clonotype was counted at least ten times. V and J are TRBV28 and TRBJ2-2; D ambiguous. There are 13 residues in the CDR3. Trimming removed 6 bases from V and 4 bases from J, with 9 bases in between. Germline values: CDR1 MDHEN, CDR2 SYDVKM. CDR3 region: CASSPQPTGELFF. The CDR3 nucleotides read TGTGCCAGCAGCCCGCAACCCACCGGGGAGCTGTTTTTT.

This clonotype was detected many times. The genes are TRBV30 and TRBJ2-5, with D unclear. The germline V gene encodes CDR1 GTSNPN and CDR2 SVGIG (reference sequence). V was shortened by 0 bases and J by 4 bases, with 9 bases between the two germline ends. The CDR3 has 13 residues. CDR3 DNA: TGTGCCTGGAGTGTACTATTGGGAGAGACCCAGTACTTC. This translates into CAWSVLLGETQYF.

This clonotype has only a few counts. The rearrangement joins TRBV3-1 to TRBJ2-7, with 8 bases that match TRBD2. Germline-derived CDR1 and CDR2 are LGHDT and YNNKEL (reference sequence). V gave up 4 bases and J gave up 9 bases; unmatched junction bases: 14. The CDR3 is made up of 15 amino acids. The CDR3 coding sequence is TGTGCCAGCAGCCCGCCGGGACTAGGGGGACTTAGGCAGTACTTC. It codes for CASSPPGLGGLRQYF.

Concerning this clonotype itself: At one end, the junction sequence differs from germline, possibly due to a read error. The DNA for the CDR3 is TGTGGCAGCAGCATGGGGGGAGAGGACACTGAAGCTTTCTTT. This sequence encodes CGSSMGGEDTEAFF. The gene calls are TRBV7-3 and TRBJ1-1; perhaps TRBD1 as D (5 bases). The CDR3 is 14 residues long. Germline lookup yields CDR1 SGHTA and CDR2 FQGTGA.

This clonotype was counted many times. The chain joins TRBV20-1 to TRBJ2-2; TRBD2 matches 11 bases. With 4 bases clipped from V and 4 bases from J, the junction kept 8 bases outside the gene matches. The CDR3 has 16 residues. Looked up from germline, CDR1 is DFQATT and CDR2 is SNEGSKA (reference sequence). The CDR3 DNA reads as TGCAGTGCTACCCATAGCGGGGGGGCCAGCACCGGGGAGCTGTTTTTT. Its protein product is CSATHSGGASTGELFF.

The chain's CDR3 is CASITWVGTGGNEQFF. The CDR3, as DNA: TGTGCCAGCATCACCTGGGTCGGGACAGGGGGCAATGAGCAGTTCTTC. The chain combines TRBV7-9 with TRBJ2-1; 11 bases are a match to TRBD1. The CDR3 has 16 residues. J gave up 6 bases and V 7 bases, and 11 bases lay outside the gene matches. Per the germline V gene, CDR1 is SEHNR and CDR2 is FQNEAQ (reference sequence).